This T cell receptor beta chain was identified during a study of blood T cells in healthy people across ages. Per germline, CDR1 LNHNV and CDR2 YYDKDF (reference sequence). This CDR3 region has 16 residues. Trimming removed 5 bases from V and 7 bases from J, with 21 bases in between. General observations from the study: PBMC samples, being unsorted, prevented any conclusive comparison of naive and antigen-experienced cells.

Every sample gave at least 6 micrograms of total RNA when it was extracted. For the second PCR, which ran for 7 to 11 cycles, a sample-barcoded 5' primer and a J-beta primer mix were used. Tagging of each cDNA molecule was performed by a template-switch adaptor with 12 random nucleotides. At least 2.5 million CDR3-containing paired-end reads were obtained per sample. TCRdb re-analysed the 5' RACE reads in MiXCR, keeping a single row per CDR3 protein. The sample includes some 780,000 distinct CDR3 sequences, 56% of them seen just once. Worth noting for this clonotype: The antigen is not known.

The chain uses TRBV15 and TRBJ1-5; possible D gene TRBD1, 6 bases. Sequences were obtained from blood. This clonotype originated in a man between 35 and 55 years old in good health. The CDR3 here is CATSGGIRGIGQPQHF. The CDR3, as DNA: TGTGCCACCAGCGGGGGTATAAGGGGGATTGGCCAGCCCCAGCATTTT.